This T cell receptor beta chain emerged from a study of T-cell reconstitution after alpha-beta-depleted transplantation in children. Germline-derived CDR1 and CDR2 are SGHTA and FQGNSA. The CDR3 length is 14 residues. The V and J ends lost 5 bases and 2 bases respectively, with 10 bases between them. During its preparation, the TCRbeta library received unique molecular identifiers. TCRdb called the PCR reads again in MiXCR, with one record for every CDR3 protein. The repertoire has about 440,000 distinct CDR3 sequences, 43% of them found once; the top ten carry roughly 27%. Note on this clonotype: Its antigen is unknown.

Overall study results and limits: Most T-cell counts and diversity one year after the transplant came from T cells that were newly produced.

The input for sequencing was PBMCs, taken before TCRalphabeta/CD19-depleted stem cell transplant. The receptor comes from a girl aged 2-9 years with aplastic anemia, due to receive a stem cell transplant. V gene TRBV7-2 combines with J gene TRBJ2-1; D may match TRBD1 or TRBD2 (5 bases each). The CDR3 DNA follows: TGTGCCAGCAGCACCTGGGACGCCTACAATGAGCAGTTCTTC. It specifies CASSTWDAYNEQFF.